This entry describes one T cell receptor (beta chain). What this receptor recognizes is not known. Base qualities were left out, and no much larger clone turns up one base away. The data stem from a study of blood T cell repertoires in COVID-19 (dated by TCRdb to the early 2020s). Regarding the complete study: The collaborator samples originated in the United States, Italy and Spain and spanned the acute and convalescent phases of COVID-19. Subjects who had been exposed to COVID-19, were actively infected with it, or had recovered from it provided the deeply sampled blood TCRbeta repertoires that made up the dataset. The material from the prospective study consisted of cDNA or gDNA derived from T cells, B-cell-depleted T cells, or PBMCs. Where available, HLA class I and class II types were taken from metadata supplied by the sample provider and were not determined by assay-based typing. Nearly every sample came with metadata listing a de-identified subject ID, COVID-19 status, age in years and sex. The samples were drawn from the first 160 participants of the ongoing ImmuneRACE study and from 1,200 or so subjects provided by 6 global collaborators. A freely available public database, intended as a resource for researchers studying the immune response to SARS-CoV-2, is where the repertoires were released. The investigation overall reported the following: The amount of clinical and demographic metadata varied by source and participant and was provided uncurated.

TCRbeta CDR3 regions were amplified from genomic DNA by means of the immunoSEQ Assay, a bias-controlled multiplex PCR. Turning to the authors' computational methods: The number of nucleated cells in each sample was estimated by amplification of reference gene primers within the assay. Sequence reads were collapsed and filtered to measure the absolute abundance of every unique TCRbeta CDR3 rearrangement. For each sample, productive Simpson clonality was calculated as the square root of Simpson's diversity index over productive rearrangements. The clones in this table, taken by TCRdb from immuneACCESS, are in-frame only. Not every clone is retained; where verified, under half of the shortfall comes from an unresolved V gene, and the cause of the rest is unknown. V and J calls and clone size are those listed in that table; D and trimming were worked out from the DNA. The sample includes under 80,000 clones, with approximately 90% observed a single time. In total, the top ten clones hold over 11% of the sample.

Measured from the cysteine to the phenylalanine, the CDR3 is 13 residues long. Left in the record is the CDR3 DNA by itself, 39 bases read in frame from the first base. V lost 6 bases and J lost 14 bases, and the count of bases not matched to a germline gene is 11. From a lookup of the germline V gene, CDR1 and CDR2 are SGHRS and YFSETQ. Each collaborating institution followed its own protocols to collect whole blood in K2EDTA tubes. For TCRbeta analysis, collaborator samples were shipped as frozen whole blood, as isolated PBMCs, or as DNA extracted from either sample type. The V and J genes are TRBV5-1 and TRBJ2-1, with 10 central nucleotides matching TRBD1. The sequenced sample consisted of peripheral blood. This receptor was obtained from a man between 65 and 85 years old with active or convalescent COVID-19. The CDR3 region: CASTPGTGDTKFF. The DNA sequence follows: TGCGCCAGCACCCCCGGGACAGGGGATACAAAGTTCTTC.